The sequence of this TCR beta chain was determined in a study of CD8+ T cells in alopecia areata listed by TCRdb under 2018. About the investigation overall: Treated patients were enrolled in an open-label pilot trial of oral tofacitinib at 5 to 10 mg twice daily for moderate-to-severe alopecia areata. Scalp tissue and sorted CD4+ and CD8+ peripheral blood T cells from patchy and totalis/universalis alopecia areata patients and from healthy controls were covered by human TCRbeta sequencing. The RNA source kit depended on sample type: the PAXgene miRNA kit for fixed scalp, the miRNeasy kit for PBMCs, and the RNeasy kit for mouse skin. Tofacitinib-treated patients had biopsies at baseline and at 4 and 24 weeks of treatment, with a later scalp biopsy in several patients. Tofacitinib was administered for 6 to 18 months, and 6 months of follow-up off drug were then conducted to assess delayed response and recurrence. TCRbeta CDR3 regions were amplified by immunoSEQ multiplex PCR using 35 Vbeta forward and 13 Jbeta reverse primers. To study T cell clonal expansion in alopecia areata, the researchers applied high-throughput TCRbeta sequencing to both the C3H/HeJ mouse model and human patients. Scalp clonality was compared across normal scalp (n=4), patchy alopecia areata scalp (n=8), and alopecia totalis/universalis scalp (n=8). General study outcomes and caveats: Unlike mouse skin, which is dominated by gammadelta T cells, normal human skin has resident alphabeta T cells that are also sequenced, and this complicates analysis of the scalp TCR repertoire. Shared TCR sequences between patients were less evident than in mice, which may be partly attributable to HLA diversity in the patient population. Compared with normal scalp, lesional scalp, particularly in alopecia totalis/universalis, had higher clonality and more expanded CD8+ clones, which suggests antigenic drive.

Worth noting for this clone: It lacks a known antigen. No base-level quality is on record; no much larger clone is a single base apart.

The method behind the library was the immunoSEQ multiplex PCR assay. For TCR sequencing, RNA was extracted from every sample and reverse transcribed into cDNA to serve as template. SuperScript III was used for first-strand cDNA synthesis, primed with a 2:1 mix of oligo-dT and random hexamers. A synthetic immune receptor repertoire was used to measure amplification bias, and any remaining bias was corrected computationally. For the original study's pipeline: Raw reads were preprocessed to remove errors, and CDR3 was defined according to IMGT conventions as the region from the conserved cysteine to phenylalanine. To get clonality, Shannon entropy was normalized by log2 of the number of productive unique TCRs and the result was subtracted from 1. Scalp TCRbeta sequences were cross-referenced with sorted blood CD4 and CD8 repertoires so that the CD4 or CD8 identity of scalp clones could be inferred. TCRdb took over this immuneACCESS table, retaining in-frame rearrangements with V and J assigned. Such tables are incomplete; in checked studies, under half of the missing clones stem from an unresolved V gene, and the remainder is unexplained. The DNA gave D and trimming, while V, J and clone size come from that table. This sample lists about 130,000 clones; roughly 50% were detected once. The ten biggest clones cover about 19% of the sample.

CDR1 and CDR2, looked up from the germline V gene, are SGHTA and FQGTGA. The CDR3 starts with the cysteine, ends with the phenylalanine, and has 13 residues. Only the CDR3 DNA stays, 39 bases, in frame from base 1. V and J are truncated by 5 bases and 11 bases respectively, leaving an intervening sequence of 18 bases. The time point label for this specimen denotes: baseline before oral tofacitinib. Lesional scalp punch biopsies and peripheral blood were obtained from alopecia areata patients. After PBMCs were isolated by density centrifugation and stained for CD3, CD4 and CD8, a FACSAria was used to sort CD4+ and CD8+ T cells.

The receptor was isolated from a human donor with alopecia areata. The sequence is built from TRBV7-3 and TRBJ1-1; the D gene remains uncertain. The sample consisted of CD8+ T cells sorted from blood, taken at week 0. Read as DNA, the sequence is TGTGCCAGCAGCGCCTTACATGGTCGGGAGGCTTTCTTT. Translated, it reads CASSALHGREAFF.